This T cell receptor beta chain was identified during a study of T cell responses to AZD1222 COVID-19 vaccine. Study details: Recipients boosted at about 4 weeks or about 12 weeks are pooled. Whole-study findings and limits: Regions 160-218 and 743-854 dominated among vaccine-associated CD4 TCRs spanning spike. Repertoire collection took place solely once the T cell response had peaked. Vaccination with two AZD1222 doses was followed by a rise in Spike-specific TCR breadth and depth.

The germline V gene has CDR1 MNHNY and CDR2 SVGAGI (reference sequence). This CDR3 is built from 12 residues. Trimming left V 5 bases short and J 3 bases short, with 8 bases between. For this clone: Its antigen remains unidentified.

Assay: immunoSEQ multiplex PCR; the TCRdb copy retains only in-frame clones and omits some. The sample lists about 90,000 clones, over 70% occurring once. Here the sequenced sample was peripheral blood, taken on day 0 of AZD1222 vaccination. The chain couples TRBV6-6 to TRBJ2-7; D is unresolved. The source is an adult in good health. CDR3 protein: CASSVSGYEQYF. The DNA for the CDR3 is TGTGCCAGCAGTGTGAGTGGCTACGAGCAGTACTTC.